This paragraph covers one T cell receptor beta chain sequence. Its target is unknown. The CDR3 sequence is 15 residues long. This sample is part of a study of cytomegalovirus exposure and HLA in healthy donors. Study-wide background: A data release that came early held 80 million to 95 million unique TCRs from HLA-typed donors.

The study, taken as a whole, reports: With further analysis later on, most CMV-associated TCR beta chains appeared HLA-restricted. Previously analyzed data showed that most TCR beta V segments were productive at a frequency of about 90% or about 30%.

A multiplex PCR was run with 60 Vbeta primers and 13 Jbeta primers. Original methodology: A later analysis tallied 65 million to 85 million unique TCR beta chains, around 12 million of them shared. The table came from immunoSEQ multiplex PCR; TCRdb's copy has only in-frame clones and leaves some out. The DNA was the basis for D and trimming; V, J and clone size are from that table. The sample shows some 200,000 clones, roughly 9.5% of them seen only once. The source material was PBMCs. This TCR derives from a woman aged 25 to 39 in good health and CMV-seropositive. V is TRBV1 and J is TRBJ2-2; TRBD1, as called in the table, went unchecked against the DNA. TRBV1 constitutes a pseudogene. CDR3 sequence (DNA): TGCACCAGCAGCCAAGATCCCACGAACACCGGGGAGCTGTTTTTT. It is translated as CTSSQDPTNTGELFF.